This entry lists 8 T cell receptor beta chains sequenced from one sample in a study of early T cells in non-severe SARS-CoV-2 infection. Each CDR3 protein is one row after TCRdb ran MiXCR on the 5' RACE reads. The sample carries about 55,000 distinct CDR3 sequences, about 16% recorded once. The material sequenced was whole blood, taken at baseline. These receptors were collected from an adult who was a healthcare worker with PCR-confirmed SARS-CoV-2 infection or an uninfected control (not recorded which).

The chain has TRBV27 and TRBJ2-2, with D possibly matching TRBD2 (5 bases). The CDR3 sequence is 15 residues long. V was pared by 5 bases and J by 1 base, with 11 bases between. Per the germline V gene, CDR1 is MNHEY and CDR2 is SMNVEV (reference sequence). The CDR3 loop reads CASSTRLKNTGELFF. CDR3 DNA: TGTGCCAGCAGTACCAGACTAAAGAACACCGGGGAGCTGTTTTTT.

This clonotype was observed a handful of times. The DNA of the CDR3 is TGTGCCACCAGTGATTCGATAGCGGGATACAATGAGCAGTTCTTC. It encodes CATSDSIAGYNEQFF. The V gene is TRBV24-1, the J gene TRBJ2-1; 8 bases map to TRBD2. The CDR3 runs 15 residues. Trimming removed 2 bases from V and 4 bases from J; junction bases left unmatched: 3. The germline CDR1 and CDR2 sequences are KGHDR and SFDVKD.

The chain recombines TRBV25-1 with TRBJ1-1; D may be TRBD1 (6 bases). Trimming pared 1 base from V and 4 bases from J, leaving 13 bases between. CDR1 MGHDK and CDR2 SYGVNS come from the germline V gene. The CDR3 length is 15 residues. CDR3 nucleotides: TGTGCCAGCAGTGAATTTGGAGGGGGAGGCACTGAAGCTTTCTTT. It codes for CASSEFGGGGTEAFF.

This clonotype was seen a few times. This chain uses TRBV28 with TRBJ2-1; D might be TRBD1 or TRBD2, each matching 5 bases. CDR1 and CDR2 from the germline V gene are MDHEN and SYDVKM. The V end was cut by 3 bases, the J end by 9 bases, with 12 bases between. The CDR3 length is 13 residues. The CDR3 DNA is TGTGCCAGCAGTTTTGGGGGAGTCGGTGAGCAGTTCTTC. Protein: CASSFGGVGEQFF.

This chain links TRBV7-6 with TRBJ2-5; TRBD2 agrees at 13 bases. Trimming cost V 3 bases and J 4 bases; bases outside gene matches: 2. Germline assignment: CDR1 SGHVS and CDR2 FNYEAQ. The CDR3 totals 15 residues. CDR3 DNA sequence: TGTGCCAGCAGCTTGACTAGCGGGGGGATAGAGACCCAGTACTTC. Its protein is CASSLTSGGIETQYF.

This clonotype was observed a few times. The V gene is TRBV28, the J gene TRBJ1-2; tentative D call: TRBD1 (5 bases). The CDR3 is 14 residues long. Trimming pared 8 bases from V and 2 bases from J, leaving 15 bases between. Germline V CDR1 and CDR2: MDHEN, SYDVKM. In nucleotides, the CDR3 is TGTGCCAGCGGGGCAGGGCCTCTAAACTATGGCTACACCTTC. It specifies CASGAGPLNYGYTF.

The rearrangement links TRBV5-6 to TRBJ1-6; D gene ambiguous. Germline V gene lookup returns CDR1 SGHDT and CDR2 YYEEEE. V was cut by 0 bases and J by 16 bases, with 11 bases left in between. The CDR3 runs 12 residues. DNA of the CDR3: TGTGCCAGCAGCTTGGGGGCGGCACAGCTCCACTTT. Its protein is CASSLGAAQLHF.

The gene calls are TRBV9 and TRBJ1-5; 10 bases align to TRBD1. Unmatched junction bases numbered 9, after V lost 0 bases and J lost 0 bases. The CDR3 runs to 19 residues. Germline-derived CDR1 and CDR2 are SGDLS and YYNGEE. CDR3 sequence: CASSVAWTGGSVSNQPQHF. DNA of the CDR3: TGTGCCAGCAGCGTAGCCTGGACAGGGGGAAGTGTTAGCAATCAGCCCCAGCATTTT.